Listed here is a single TCR beta chain. Clones were sequenced by immunoSEQ multiplex PCR, and TCRdb holds only the in-frame ones, with some missing. The sample includes some 120,000 clones, 85% to 90% seen only once; the top ten take approximately 5.8%. This sample is part of a study of radiation and T cells in renal cell carcinoma. Indicated time point: blood 2 weeks post-SBRT. Treatment meaning: 15 Gy SBRT to primary tumor, nephrectomy 4 weeks later. The CDR3 runs 15 residues. In germline, CDR1 is SGHTA, CDR2 FQGTGA. Trimming removed 3 bases from V and 1 base from J; junction bases left unmatched: 6.

The sequenced sample was blood, obtained from a patient whose treatment included radiotherapy and nephrectomy. The TCR was taken from a woman aged 65 to 85 with renal cell carcinoma. The chain combines TRBV7-3 with TRBJ2-7, with TRBD1 identical over 7 bases. CDR3 in DNA: TGTGCCAGCAGCTTCGCACAGGGGCAATCCTACGAGCAGTACTTC. It codes for CASSFAQGQSYEQYF. Based on the CDR3 plus reference TRBV7-3 and TRBJ2-7, the full variable domain is GAGVSQTPSNKVTEKGKYVELRCDPISGHTALYWYRQSLGQGPEFLIYFQGTGAADDSGLPNDRFFAVRPEGSVSTLKIQRTERGDSAVYLCASSFAQGQSYEQYFGPGTRLTVT.